The 18 T cell receptor beta chains listed next were all sequenced from one sample in a study of technical replicates of blood from a few donors. Clones were read by immunoSEQ multiplex PCR, and TCRdb kept only the in-frame ones, dropping some. The data show about 84,000 clones, with roughly 93% seen just once and 0.24% held by the top ten. Sequencing was carried out using T cells isolated from PBMCs. The receptors derive from a human donor in good health.

CDR3 in amino acids: CASSLGLEQYF. CDR3 in DNA: TGTGCCAGCAGCTTAGGTCTCGAGCAGTACTTC. V and J are TRBV7-6 and TRBJ2-7; no firm D call. CDR3 length: 11 amino acids. V lost 1 base and J lost 6, with 4 bases in between. Germline values: CDR1 SGHVS, CDR2 FNYEAQ. Drawing the rest from reference TRBV7-6 and TRBJ2-7, the complete variable domain is GAGVSQSPRYKVTKRGQDVALRCDPISGHVSLYWYRQALGQGPEFLTYFNYEAQQDKSGLPNDRFSAERPEGSISTLTIQRTEQRDSAMYRCASSLGLEQYFGPGTRLTVT.

V usage is TRBV9 and J usage is TRBJ2-7; 7 bases agree with TRBD1. The CDR3 sequence is 14 residues long. Trimming at V came to 3 bases and at J to 2 bases, leaving 5 bases not matched to a gene. The germline V gene encodes CDR1 SGDLS and CDR2 YYNGEE. DNA of the CDR3: TGTGCCAGCAGCGCAGGGACAGCTACCTACGAGCAGTACTTC. Translation gives CASSAGTATYEQYF.

The chain links TRBV6-4 to TRBJ2-1, with a possible D match to TRBD2 (5 bases). V was cut by 7 bases and J by 0 bases, with 13 bases left in between. Germline V gene sequence: CDR1 MRHNA, CDR2 SNTAGT. CDR3 length: 15 amino acids. The CDR3 nucleotides are TGTGCCAGCAAGAGAGAGGGCGGCTCCTACAATGAGCAGTTCTTC. It is translated as CASKREGGSYNEQFF.

The chain is built from TRBV2 and TRBJ2-2; a possible D gene is TRBD2 (6 bases). With 2 bases removed from V and 0 bases from J, the gap between germline ends came to 10 bases. The CDR3 runs to 16 residues. In germline, CDR1 is SNHLY, CDR2 FYNNEI. The CDR3 here is CASSETSRTNTGELFF. The CDR3 DNA is TGTGCCAGCAGTGAAACTAGCCGAACGAACACCGGGGAGCTGTTTTTT.

Only one count was recorded for this clone. This CDR3 reads CSVVPANEAFF. CDR3 DNA sequence: TGCAGCGTCGTTCCCGCTAATGAAGCTTTCTTT. The chain uses TRBV29-1 and TRBJ1-1; D gene uncertain. Deletions cut 6 bases from V and 7 bases from J, with 12 bases between. The CDR3 covers 11 residues. Germline V CDR1 and CDR2: SQVTM, ANQGSEA.

The CDR3 spells CASSQDSGGRNEQFF. In nucleotides, the CDR3 is TGTGCCAGCAGCCAAGATTCGGGAGGAAGGAATGAGCAGTTCTTC. V gene TRBV4-2 combines with J gene TRBJ2-1; TRBD2 matches at 7 bases. Germline CDR1 and CDR2: LGHNA and YNFKEQ. The CDR3 consists of 15 residues. V gave up 0 bases and J gave up 7 bases; unmatched junction bases: 6.

The rearrangement joins TRBV7-8 to TRBJ1-4; the D is unclear. Trimming removed 5 bases at V and 3 bases at J, with 13 bases between. This CDR3 is 15 amino acids long. CDR1 SGHVS and CDR2 FQNEAQ come from the germline V gene. CDR3 region: CASSPPSLPNEKLFF. CDR3 in DNA: TGTGCCAGCAGCCCCCCAAGCCTCCCTAATGAAAAACTGTTTTTT.

The chain is built from TRBV2 and TRBJ2-7, with D perhaps matching TRBD2 (5 bases). Germline lookup yields CDR1 SNHLY and CDR2 FYNNEI. V lost 8 bases, J lost 2 bases, and 13 bases lay in between. The CDR3 runs to 13 residues. CDR3 region: CASRRWGAYEQYF. Written as DNA, the CDR3 is TGTGCCAGCCGACGGTGGGGAGCCTACGAGCAGTACTTC.

The chain combines TRBV27 with TRBJ2-7; 8 positions match TRBD2. The CDR3 totals 16 residues. The junction had 12 bases not matched to a gene; V was cut back by 5 bases and J by 3 bases. The germline V gene has CDR1 MNHEY and CDR2 SMNVEV (reference sequence). The CDR3 here is CASSKGGSGILYEQYF. The CDR3 bases are TGTGCCAGCAGTAAGGGTGGTAGCGGGATACTCTACGAGCAGTACTTC.

The chain recombines TRBV25-1 with TRBJ2-2, with 7 bases that match TRBD1. The junction had 9 bases not matched to a gene; V was cut back by 0 bases and J by 2 bases. The CDR3 covers 18 residues. The germline V gene encodes CDR1 MGHDK and CDR2 SYGVNS. CDR3 coding DNA: TGTGCCAGCAGTGAATACCTCGGGTCAGGGGGTAACACCGGGGAGCTGTTTTTT. Protein: CASSEYLGSGGNTGELFF.

This clone was seen once. This chain connects TRBV11-2 to TRBJ2-1; the match to TRBD2 covers 15 bases. Germline trimming cut 5 bases from V and 8 bases from J; bases unmatched to any gene: 4. The germline CDR1 and CDR2 sequences are SGHAT and FQNNGV. The CDR3 loop spans 15 amino acids. Here the CDR3 reads CASSMGLAGGDEQFF. The CDR3 nucleotides are TGTGCCAGCAGCATGGGACTAGCGGGAGGCGATGAGCAGTTCTTC. The entire variable domain, with the rest obtained from reference TRBV11-2 and TRBJ2-1, is as follows: EAGVAQSPRYKIIEKRQSVAFWCNPISGHATLYWYQQILGQGPKLLIQFQNNGVVDDSQLPKDRFSAERLKGVDSTLKIQPAKLEDSAVYLCASSMGLAGGDEQFFGPGTRLTVL.

The CDR3 spells CASSQVGRGTETQYF. DNA of the CDR3: TGCGCCAGCAGCCAAGTCGGCAGGGGGACAGAGACCCAGTACTTC. The chain combines TRBV4-1 with TRBJ2-5; 7 nucleotides line up with TRBD1. J gave up 4 bases and V 1 base, and 6 bases lay outside the gene matches. The CDR3 is 15 residues long. Germline CDR1 is MGHRA and CDR2 is YSYEKL.

The chain combines TRBV27 with TRBJ1-5; 9 nucleotides align to TRBD1. This CDR3 is 16 amino acids long. Germline V gene sequence: CDR1 MNHEY, CDR2 SMNVEV (reference sequence). V lost 2 bases to trimming and J lost 6 bases; unmatched junction nucleotides: 8. The CDR3 region is CASSLHWTGASQPQHF. The CDR3 DNA reads TGTGCCAGCAGTTTACACTGGACAGGGGCAAGTCAGCCCCAGCATTTT.

This chain links TRBV5-1 with TRBJ2-1; TRBD2 aligns across 9 bases. Germline assignment: CDR1 SGHRS and CDR2 YFSETQ. This CDR3 is built from 15 residues. The trim removed 2 bases at V and 4 bases at J, leaving 4 bases unmatched. The chain's CDR3 is CASSFNSGGYNEQFF. CDR3 nucleotide sequence: TGCGCCAGCAGCTTTAATAGCGGGGGTTACAATGAGCAGTTCTTC.

The chain carries TRBV12-5 and TRBJ2-7, with 7 positions matching TRBD1. The germline V gene encodes CDR1 LGHNT and CDR2 FRNRAP. V was clipped by 6 bases and J by 6 bases; unmatched bases: 14. The CDR3 loop spans 15 amino acids. CDR3 in amino acids: CASGIGQAMSAEQYF. The CDR3, as DNA: TGTGCTAGTGGGATCGGACAGGCGATGAGCGCCGAGCAGTACTTC.

This clone was detected only a few times. The CDR3 reads CASSDEGDRPNEQFF. DNA for the CDR3: TGTGCCAGCAGTGATGAGGGGGACAGGCCCAATGAGCAGTTCTTC. The genes are TRBV6-4 and TRBJ2-1; 8 nucleotides agree with TRBD1. Looked up from germline, CDR1 is MRHNA and CDR2 is SNTAGT. There are 15 residues in the CDR3. With V trimmed by 3 bases and J by 6 bases, 7 bases remained unmatched.

The genes are TRBV18 and TRBJ1-2; maybe TRBD1 (5 bases). Trimming removed 3 bases at V and 8 bases at J, with 16 bases between. Germline V gene sequence: CDR1 KGHSH, CDR2 LQKENI. This CDR3 is built from 14 residues. CDR3 in DNA: TGTGCCAGCTCACCTCGGGACTACCCTTCGGGCTACACCTTC. Its translation is CASSPRDYPSGYTF.

The rearrangement links TRBV4-1 to TRBJ2-6; maybe TRBD2 (5 bases). CDR1 is MGHRA and CDR2 is YSYEKL in the germline V gene. V was cut by 0 bases and J by 4 bases, with 10 bases left in between. The CDR3 extends over 16 amino acids. CDR3 loop: CASSQDKRVGANVLTF. As DNA, the CDR3 is TGCGCCAGCAGCCAAGATAAGAGGGTGGGGGCCAACGTCCTGACTTTC.